One and the same sample provided the 25 T cell receptor beta chains below, sequenced in a study of blood T cell repertoires in COVID-19. Using immunoSEQ multiplex PCR, the repertoire was profiled, and TCRdb retains in-frame clones only, with some absent. The sample carries 180,000 or so clones, 82% recorded once. The specimen sequenced was peripheral blood. These receptor sequences come from a woman aged 65 to 85 with acute or convalescent COVID-19.

V gene TRBV4-3 combines with J gene TRBJ1-2; weak D call: TRBD1 (6 bases). The germline gives CDR1 LGHNA, CDR2 YSLEER. V lost 0 bases and J 7 bases, leaving 15 bases between the germline ends. The CDR3 covers 15 residues. The CDR3 loop reads CASSQESGAEVGYTF. CDR3 coding DNA: TGCGCCAGCAGCCAAGAATCAGGGGCGGAGGTTGGCTACACCTTC.

The chain has TRBV11-3 and TRBJ2-1, with a tentative D call TRBD1 (6 bases). Germline CDR1 and CDR2: SGHNT and YENEEA. This CDR3 is built from 17 residues. Trimming took off 5 bases at V and 0 bases at J, with 17 bases between the two ends. The CDR3 nucleotides read TGTGCCAGCAGCGCCGAGACCGGGACATCCTCCTACAATGAGCAGTTCTTC. It codes for CASSAETGTSSYNEQFF.

This rearrangement joins TRBV6-1 to TRBJ2-1; D is perhaps TRBD2 (6 bases). V was shortened by 2 bases and J by 0 bases, with 14 bases between the two germline ends. CDR3 length: 17 residues. CDR1 and CDR2 from the germline V gene are MNHNS and SASEGT. Here the CDR3 DNA reads TGTGCCAGCAGTGAATTCTTGGCTAGCGCCTCCTACAATGAGCAGTTCTTC. Encoded protein: CASSEFLASASYNEQFF.

The gene calls are TRBV5-1 and TRBJ1-2, with TRBD1 as a possible D gene (5 bases). Germline V gives CDR1 SGHRS, CDR2 YFSETQ. The CDR3 loop spans 14 amino acids. Trimming removed 0 bases at V and 2 bases at J, with 8 bases between. The chain's CDR3 is CASSLGGRNYGYTF. The CDR3 DNA is TGCGCCAGCAGCTTGGGGGGCAGAAACTATGGCTACACCTTC.

The V and J genes are TRBV7-2 and TRBJ2-1, with a tentative D call TRBD2 (6 bases). Looked up from germline, CDR1 is SGHTA and CDR2 is FQGNSA. This CDR3 is built from 17 residues. With 3 bases removed from V and 9 bases from J, the gap between germline ends came to 24 bases. This chain's CDR3 is CASSFTFGTPGRGEQFF. CDR3 sequence (DNA): TGTGCCAGCAGCTTTACCTTTGGGACTCCGGGTCGAGGTGAGCAGTTCTTC.

The chain recombines TRBV28 with TRBJ2-1; 14 nucleotides match TRBD2. Germline loops: CDR1 MDHEN, CDR2 SYDVKM. Trimming removed 6 bases from V and 7 bases from J; junction bases left unmatched: 14. The CDR3 is 18 residues long. In DNA, the CDR3 is TGTGCCAGCAGCTTTGCCGGACTAGCGGGAGGTAGTAGGAATGAGCAGTTCTTC. Translated: CASSFAGLAGGSRNEQFF.

The chain couples TRBV28 to TRBJ1-4; D gene uncertain. V dropped 3 bases and J dropped 4 bases, with 12 bases sitting between them. The length of the CDR3 is 15 residues. The V gene's germline CDR1 is MDHEN and CDR2 SYDVKM. CDR3 residues: CASSLAGSRNEKLFF. CDR3 nucleotides: TGTGCCAGCAGTTTGGCTGGTTCACGTAATGAAAAACTGTTTTTT.

This chain connects TRBV7-2 to TRBJ1-2; 8 bases are a match to TRBD1. V was pared by 5 bases and J by 4 bases, with 6 bases of the junction left unmatched. Germline V gene data show CDR1 as SGHTA and CDR2 as FQGNSA. The CDR3 covers 14 residues. This CDR3 is CASSGGQGPYGYTF. The DNA of the CDR3 is TGTGCCAGCAGCGGAGGACAGGGCCCCTATGGCTACACCTTC.

This chain connects TRBV5-1 to TRBJ1-2; the D gene is possibly TRBD1 (5 bases). The CDR3 runs to 16 residues. The germline CDR1 and CDR2 sequences are SGHRS and YFSETQ. Trimming removed 1 base at V and 1 base at J, with 14 bases between. The CDR3 nucleotides are TGCGCCAGCAGCTTGAATGGCCAGGGCCTTAACTATGGCTACACCTTC. It codes for CASSLNGQGLNYGYTF.

This chain links TRBV4-3 with TRBJ1-1; D uncertain. The CDR3 spans 15 residues. Deletions cut 1 base from V and 1 base from J, with 10 bases between. Germline V gives CDR1 LGHNA, CDR2 YSLEER. CDR3 sequence: CASSQAATTNTEAFF. In DNA, the CDR3 is TGCGCCAGCAGCCAAGCTGCGACAACGAACACTGAAGCTTTCTTT.

The chain couples TRBV9 to TRBJ2-3; D may be TRBD2 (6 bases). Trimming stripped 1 base from V and 0 bases from J, with 9 bases between. Looked up from germline, CDR1 is SGDLS and CDR2 is YYNGEE. The CDR3 has 15 residues. CDR3 region: CASSVIAASTDTQYF. As DNA, the CDR3 is TGTGCCAGCAGCGTAATAGCGGCGAGCACAGATACGCAGTATTTT. Full variable domain (missing parts from reference TRBV9 and TRBJ2-3): DSGVTQTPKHLITATGQRVTLRCSPRSGDLSVYWYQQSLDQGLQFLIQYYNGEERAKGNILERFSAQQFPDLHSELNLSSLELGDSALYFCASSVIAASTDTQYFGPGTRLTVL.

For the CDR3, the DNA is TGTGCCATCAGTGATGGGAGCGGGGGGGACATTCAGTACTTC. It yields the protein CAISDGSGGDIQYF. The chain is built from TRBV10-3 and TRBJ2-4; TRBD2 matches at 10 bases. The CDR3 spans 14 residues. Germline CDR1 is ENHRY and CDR2 is SYGVKD. Trimming cost V 3 bases and J 8 bases; bases outside gene matches: 4.

Only a few counts were recorded for this clone. The J gene is TRBJ1-1, the V gene TRBV5-1; D is unclear. CDR3 length: 15 residues. Trimming stripped 0 bases from V and 2 bases from J, with 11 bases between. Germline values: CDR1 SGHRS, CDR2 YFSETQ. CDR3 sequence (DNA): TGCGCCAGCAGCTTGGTCGCGGCCAGAAACACTGAAGCTTTCTTT. Its protein product is CASSLVAARNTEAFF.

Concerning this clone: This sample includes further DNA sequences coding for the same CDR3. The chain uses TRBV18 and TRBJ1-5; D is unclear. CDR1 is KGHSH and CDR2 is LQKENI in the germline V gene. V was cut by 1 base and J by 7 bases, with 8 bases left in between. The CDR3 totals 13 residues. CDR3 DNA sequence: TGTGCCAGCTCACCACAGGGCGGGCAGCCCCAGCATTTT. This translates into CASSPQGGQPQHF.

A word on this clone: The sample has other DNA sequences that encode this CDR3 too. This chain joins TRBV6-1 and TRBJ1-6, with TRBD1 matching over 8 bases. Germline values: CDR1 MNHNS, CDR2 SASEGT. This CDR3 is built from 14 residues. V lost 2 bases and J lost 9; bases outside the gene matches: 3. The DNA of the CDR3 is TGTGCCAGCAGTGAACTTGACAGGGGTTCACCCCTCCACTTT. This codes for CASSELDRGSPLHF.

In this sample, this clone turned up a few times. Its ends do not fully match the called genes, so a read error is possible. CDR3 in DNA: TGTGCCAGCAGGGAAGGACTAAACTATGGCTACACCTTC. Amino acid sequence: CASREGLNYGYTF. The J gene is TRBJ1-2, the V gene TRBV2; D is undetermined. From germline, CDR1 is SNHLY and CDR2 FYNNEI. The CDR3 sequence is 13 residues long.

The chain has TRBV25-1 and TRBJ2-7; 10 bases fit TRBD1. Germline V gene lookup returns CDR1 MGHDK and CDR2 SYGVNS. This CDR3 spans 14 amino acids. After removal of 9 bases from V and 0 bases from J, the junction contained 5 bases not matched to a gene. The DNA for the CDR3 is TGTGCCAGTCGACAGGGGGCCAGCTCCTACGAGCAGTACTTC. Translating gives CASRQGASSYEQYF.

A single count supports this clone. The chain has TRBV2 and TRBJ2-1, with 12 bases aligning to TRBD2. CDR3 size: 13 residues. Per germline, CDR1 SNHLY and CDR2 FYNNEI. V lost 7 bases to trimming and J lost 9 bases; unmatched junction nucleotides: 4. The CDR3 DNA sequence: TGTGCCAGCAAAAAGGGACTAGCGGGTGAGCAGTTCTTC. It specifies CASKKGLAGEQFF.

CDR3 coding DNA: TGTGCCAGCTCACCACCGCGGGGGCATGGCTACACCTTC. Amino acid sequence: CASSPPRGHGYTF. The chain joins TRBV18 to TRBJ1-2, with a possible D match to TRBD1 (6 bases). From germline, CDR1 is KGHSH and CDR2 LQKENI. Deletions cut 0 bases from V and 6 bases from J, with 8 bases between. This CDR3 comprises 13 residues.

The gene calls are TRBV7-2 and TRBJ1-4; TRBD1 might be the D (6 bases). The CDR3 has 15 amino acids. Trimming left V 3 bases short and J 0 bases short, with 8 bases between. Germline assignment: CDR1 SGHTA and CDR2 FQGNSA. CDR3 DNA sequence: TGTGCCAGCAGCTTGGACAGAGCAACTAATGAAAAACTGTTTTTT. Translation gives CASSLDRATNEKLFF.

There are a few counts of this clone. The rearrangement joins TRBV5-5 to TRBJ2-7, with 9 bases matching TRBD1. J was trimmed by 4 bases and V by 2 bases; bases with no gene match: 7. The CDR3 totals 15 residues. Germline CDR1 SGHKS, CDR2 YYEKEE (reference sequence). CDR3 loop: CASSFFIGQGYEQYF. The CDR3 DNA reads TGTGCCAGCAGCTTTTTTATAGGACAGGGGTACGAGCAGTACTTC.

The chain uses TRBV30 and TRBJ2-5; 8 nucleotides align to TRBD1. Per germline, CDR1 GTSNPN and CDR2 SVGIG (reference sequence). This CDR3 contains 15 residues. V was pared by 2 bases and J by 2 bases, with 7 bases of the junction left unmatched. The CDR3 bases are TGTGCCTGGAGTACCAGGGGGCTCCCACAAGAGACCCAGTACTTC. It is translated as CAWSTRGLPQETQYF.

This clone was detected a few times. CDR3 in DNA: TGTGCCAGTACCGACAGGGGAGGAGGGGAAAAACTGTTTTTT. Protein sequence: CASTDRGGGEKLFF. The genes are TRBV19 and TRBJ1-4; 8 positions match TRBD1. This CDR3 is 14 amino acids long. Germline CDR1 reads LNHDA; CDR2 reads SQIVND (reference sequence). Trimming at V came to 7 bases and at J to 8 bases, leaving 9 bases not matched to a gene.

The chain couples TRBV28 to TRBJ1-5, with D perhaps matching TRBD1 (5 bases). The germline gives CDR1 MDHEN, CDR2 SYDVKM. V was cut by 2 bases and J by 3 bases, with 8 bases left in between. The CDR3 sequence is 14 residues long. In nucleotides, the CDR3 is TGTGCCAGCAGTTTAGACAGTAACAATCAGCCCCAGCATTTT. Protein sequence: CASSLDSNNQPQHF. The variable domain in full, completed from reference TRBV28 and TRBJ1-5, reads DVKVTQSSRYLVKRTGEKVFLECVQDMDHENMFWYRQDPGLGLRLIYFSYDVKMKEKGDIPEGYSVSREKKERFSLILESASTNQTSMYLCASSLDSNNQPQHFGDGTRLSIL.

The rearrangement uses TRBV11-2 and TRBJ2-7; a possible D gene is TRBD1 (6 bases). Trimming took 6 bases from V and 1 from J, leaving 10 bases between them. CDR1 is SGHAT, CDR2 FQNNGV, per germline. This CDR3 comprises 13 residues. Here the CDR3 DNA reads TGTGCCAGCAGAGTGACAGGTTCCTACGAGCAGTACTTC. Amino acids: CASRVTGSYEQYF.